The T cell receptor beta chain under discussion was sequenced for a study of T cell responses to AZD1222 COVID-19 vaccine. V shed 4 bases and J 1 base; nucleotides not matched to a gene: 6. Germline V gene data show CDR1 as LNHDA and CDR2 as SQIVND (reference sequence). The CDR3 runs 15 residues. General study results and limits: All repertoire sampling was performed exclusively after the peak T cell response. White British ancestry dominated among donors, who included more females, and clonal diversity was possibly underestimated. Spike-specific TCR breadth and depth rose after two AZD1222 doses. Along spike, vaccine-associated CD4 TCRs were found throughout, with dominance at 160-218 and 743-854.

This clone turned up a few times. Its antigen is as yet unknown. Some clones are missing from TCRdb's copy, which holds only in-frame ones; the method was immunoSEQ multiplex PCR. The sample holds some 180,000 clones, more than 80% seen once. This material consisted of peripheral blood, taken on day 0 of AZD1222 vaccination. The chain has TRBV19 and TRBJ1-1; 7 positions match TRBD1. The clonotype comes from an adult in good health. CDR3 DNA: TGTGCCAGTAGTACAAGACAGGGTGAGAACACTGAAGCTTTCTTT. Its protein product is CASSTRQGENTEAFF.